This T cell receptor beta chain stems from a study of shared clonotypes between healthy human individuals. V lost 8 bases, J lost 0 bases, and 14 bases lay in between. CDR1 and CDR2 (germline): SNHLY, FYNNEI. This CDR3 comprises 14 residues. A single count supports this clone. The data were produced by immunoSEQ multiplex PCR, yet TCRdb's version contains in-frame clones alone and is incomplete. The sample shows 1.5 million to 1.9 million clones, approximately 98% of them seen only once. This rearrangement joins TRBV2 to TRBJ2-7; D remains unclear. The sequence was collected from a man under 40 in good health. Sequenced: naive CD4+ T cells sorted from blood. Described subset: CD45RA+ positively selected. The DNA for the CDR3 is TGTGCCAGCGGGCGGACCCGGAGCTCCTACGAGCAGTACTTC. It yields the protein CASGRTRSSYEQYF.